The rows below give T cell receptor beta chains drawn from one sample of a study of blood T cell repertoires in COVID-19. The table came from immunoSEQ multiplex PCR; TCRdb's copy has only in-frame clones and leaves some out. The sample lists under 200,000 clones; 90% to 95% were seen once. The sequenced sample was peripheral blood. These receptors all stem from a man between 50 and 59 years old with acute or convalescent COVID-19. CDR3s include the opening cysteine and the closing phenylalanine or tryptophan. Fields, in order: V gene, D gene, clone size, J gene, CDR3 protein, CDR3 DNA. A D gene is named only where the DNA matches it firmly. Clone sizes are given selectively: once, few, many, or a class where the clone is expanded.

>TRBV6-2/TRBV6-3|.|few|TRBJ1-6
CASSKRNSPLHF
TGTGCCAGCAGCAAACGGAATTCACCCCTCCACTTT
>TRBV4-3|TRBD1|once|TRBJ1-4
CASSQYQGGQGNEKLFF
TGCGCCAGCAGCCAATACCAAGGGGGCCAGGGTAATGAAAAACTGTTTTTT
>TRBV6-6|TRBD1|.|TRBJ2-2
CASRRDRGNTGELFF
TGTGCCAGCAGGAGGGACAGGGGCAACACCGGGGAGCTGTTTTTT
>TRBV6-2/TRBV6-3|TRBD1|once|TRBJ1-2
CASTPFGTAYGYTF
TGTGCCAGCACCCCCTTTGGGACAGCCTATGGCTACACCTTC
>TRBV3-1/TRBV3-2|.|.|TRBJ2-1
CASSRGTSLRNEQFF
TGTGCCAGCAGCCGGGGGACTTCCCTGAGGAATGAGCAGTTCTTC
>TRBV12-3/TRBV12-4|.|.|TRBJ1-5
CASRAGVGQPQHF
TGTGCCAGCAGGGCAGGGGTGGGTCAGCCCCAGCATTTT
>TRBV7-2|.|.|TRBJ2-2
CASSSGGGGTGELFF
TGTGCCAGCAGCTCCGGGGGTGGGGGCACCGGGGAGCTGTTTTTT
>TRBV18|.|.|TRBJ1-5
CASSHGVNQPQHF
TGTGCCAGCTCCCACGGGGTCAATCAGCCCCAGCATTTT
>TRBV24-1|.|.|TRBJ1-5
CATSDGDQPQHF
TGTGCCACCAGTGACGGGGATCAGCCCCAGCATTTT
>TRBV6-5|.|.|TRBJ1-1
CASSTERTLNTEAFF
TGTGCCAGCAGTACAGAAAGAACTTTGAACACTGAAGCTTTCTTT
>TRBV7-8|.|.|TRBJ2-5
CASSLGLAETQYF
TGTGCCAGCAGCCTTGGACTCGCGGAGACCCAGTACTTC
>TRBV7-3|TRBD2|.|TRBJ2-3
CASNLWLLAGVSSTDTQYF
TGTGCCAGCAACTTATGGTTGCTAGCGGGTGTTTCTAGCACAGATACGCAGTATTTT
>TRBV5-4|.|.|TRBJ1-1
CASSLGTPGLEAFF
TGTGCCAGCAGCTTGGGCACGCCGGGACTCGAAGCTTTCTTT
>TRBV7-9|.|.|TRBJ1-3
CASSDTGTLRNTIYF
TGTGCCAGCAGTGATACCGGGACTCTAAGAAACACCATATATTTT
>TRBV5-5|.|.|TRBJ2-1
CASSLEAHHSYNEQFF
TGTGCCAGCAGCTTGGAAGCCCACCACTCCTACAATGAGCAGTTCTTC
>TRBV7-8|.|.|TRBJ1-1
CASRLGRALNTEAFF
TGTGCCAGCAGGCTAGGGAGGGCCCTGAACACTGAAGCTTTCTTT
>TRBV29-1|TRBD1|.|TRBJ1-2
CSTEGQGAEGYTF
TGCAGCACAGAGGGACAGGGCGCGGAGGGCTACACCTTC
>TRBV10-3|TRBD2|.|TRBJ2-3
CAISERLAGADTQYF
TGTGCCATCAGCGAAAGACTAGCGGGAGCAGATACGCAGTATTTT
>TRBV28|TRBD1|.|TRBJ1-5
CASRGGGSGSNQPQHF
TGTGCCAGCAGAGGAGGGGGCAGTGGAAGCAATCAGCCCCAGCATTTT
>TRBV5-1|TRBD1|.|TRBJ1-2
CASRPGTGNFYGYTF
TGCGCCAGCAGACCCGGGACAGGGAATTTCTATGGCTACACCTTC
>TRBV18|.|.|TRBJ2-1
CASSPPTGYNEQFF
TGTGCCAGCTCACCACCGACAGGTTACAATGAGCAGTTCTTC
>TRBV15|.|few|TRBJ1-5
CATSRGRAGRSNSNQPQHF
TGTGCCACCAGCAGAGGTAGGGCGGGAAGGAGTAATAGCAATCAGCCCCAGCATTTT
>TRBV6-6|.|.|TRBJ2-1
CASSYSMRDSEQFF
TGTGCCAGCAGTTACTCGATGCGGGACAGCGAGCAGTTCTTC
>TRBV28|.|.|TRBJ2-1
CASSSRPQGQFF
TGTGCCAGCAGCTCCCGTCCCCAGGGGCAGTTCTTC
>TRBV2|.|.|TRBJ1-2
CASSEAVGSYGYTF
TGTGCCAGCAGTGAAGCGGTCGGGTCCTATGGCTACACCTTC
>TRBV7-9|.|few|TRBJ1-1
CASTWGGLNTEAFF
TGTGCCAGCACCTGGGGAGGGTTGAACACTGAAGCTTTCTTT
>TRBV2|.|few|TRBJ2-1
CASSESRLYNEQFF
TGTGCCAGCAGTGAGAGCAGGTTGTACAATGAGCAGTTCTTC
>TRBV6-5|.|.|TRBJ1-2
CASSYSSSYYGYTF
TGTGCCAGCAGTTACTCGTCCAGTTACTATGGCTACACCTTC
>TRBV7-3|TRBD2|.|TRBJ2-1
CASSRLGLAGFGYDEQFF
TGTGCCAGCAGCCGCTTGGGTCTAGCGGGGTTTGGTTACGATGAGCAGTTCTTC
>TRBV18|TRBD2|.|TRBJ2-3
CASSQREGPDTQYF
TGTGCCAGCTCACAGCGGGAGGGCCCCGATACGCAGTATTTT
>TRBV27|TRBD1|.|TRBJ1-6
CASSLVGQNYNSPLHF
TGTGCCAGCAGTTTAGTGGGACAGAACTATAATTCACCCCTCCACTTT
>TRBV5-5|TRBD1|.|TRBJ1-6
CASSLEHRGMRALHF
TGTGCCAGCAGCTTGGAACACAGGGGGATGAGGGCCCTCCACTTT
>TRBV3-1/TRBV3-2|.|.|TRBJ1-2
CASSQEGGGGTRGYTF
TGTGCCAGCAGCCAAGAGGGCGGAGGCGGGACGAGGGGCTACACCTTC